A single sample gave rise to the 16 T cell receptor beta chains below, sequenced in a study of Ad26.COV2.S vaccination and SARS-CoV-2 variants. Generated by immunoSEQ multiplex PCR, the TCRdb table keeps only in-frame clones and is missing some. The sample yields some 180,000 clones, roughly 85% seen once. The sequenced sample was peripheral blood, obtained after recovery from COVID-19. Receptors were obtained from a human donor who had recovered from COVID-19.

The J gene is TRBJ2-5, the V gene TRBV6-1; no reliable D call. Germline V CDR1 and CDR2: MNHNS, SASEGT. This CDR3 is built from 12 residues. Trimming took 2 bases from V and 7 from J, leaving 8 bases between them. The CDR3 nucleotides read TGTGCCAGCAGTGAATTGGGAAGGACCCAGTACTTC. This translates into CASSELGRTQYF.

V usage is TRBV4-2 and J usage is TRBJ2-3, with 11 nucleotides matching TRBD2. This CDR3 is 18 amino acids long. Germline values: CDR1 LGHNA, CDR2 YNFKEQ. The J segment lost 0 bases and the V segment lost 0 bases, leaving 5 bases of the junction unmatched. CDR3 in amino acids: CASSQDLIAGGSTDTQYF. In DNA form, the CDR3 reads TGTGCCAGCAGCCAAGATCTTATAGCGGGAGGGAGCACAGATACGCAGTATTTT.

This CDR3 reads CASSLGGGRGNTIYF. The DNA of the CDR3 is TGCGCCAGCAGCTTGGGGGGAGGTCGAGGAAACACCATATATTTT. This sequence joins TRBV5-1 and TRBJ1-3, with D unclear. Trimming shortened V by 0 bases and J by 4 bases, and 11 bases separated the two germline ends. Per the germline V gene, CDR1 is SGHRS and CDR2 is YFSETQ. The CDR3 spans 15 residues.

CDR3 sequence: CASSWGTDTQYF. In DNA, the CDR3 is TGTGCCAGCAGCTGGGGAACAGATACGCAGTATTTT. The chain uses TRBV11-2 and TRBJ2-3; D is unclear. Deletions cut 4 bases from V and 3 bases from J, with 5 bases between. Germline CDR1 SGHAT, CDR2 FQNNGV. This CDR3 contains 12 residues.

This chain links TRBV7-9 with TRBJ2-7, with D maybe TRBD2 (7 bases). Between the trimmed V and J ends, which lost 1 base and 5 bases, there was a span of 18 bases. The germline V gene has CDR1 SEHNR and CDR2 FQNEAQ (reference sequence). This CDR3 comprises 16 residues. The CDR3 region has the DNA TGTGCCAGCAGCTTAGTCGTGGCACAGGGACTAAACGAGCAGTACTTC. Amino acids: CASSLVVAQGLNEQYF.

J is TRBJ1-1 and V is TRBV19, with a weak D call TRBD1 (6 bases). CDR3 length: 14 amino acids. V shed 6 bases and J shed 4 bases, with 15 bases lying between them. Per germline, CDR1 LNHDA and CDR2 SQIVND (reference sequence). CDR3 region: CASRRKGEVTEAFF. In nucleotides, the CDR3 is TGTGCCAGTAGGAGGAAGGGGGAAGTCACTGAAGCTTTCTTT. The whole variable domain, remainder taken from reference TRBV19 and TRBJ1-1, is DGGITQSPKYLFRKEGQNVTLSCEQNLNHDAMYWYRQDPGQGLRLIYYSQIVNDFQKGDIAEGYSVSREKKESFPLTVTSAQKNPTAFYLCASRRKGEVTEAFFGQGTRLTVV.

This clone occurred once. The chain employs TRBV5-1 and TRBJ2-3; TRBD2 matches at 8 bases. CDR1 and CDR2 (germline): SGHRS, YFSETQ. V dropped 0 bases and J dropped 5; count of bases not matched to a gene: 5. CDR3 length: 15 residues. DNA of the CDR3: TGCGCCAGCAGCTTGGACGGGAGGGCCGTAGATACGCAGTATTTT. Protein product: CASSLDGRAVDTQYF.

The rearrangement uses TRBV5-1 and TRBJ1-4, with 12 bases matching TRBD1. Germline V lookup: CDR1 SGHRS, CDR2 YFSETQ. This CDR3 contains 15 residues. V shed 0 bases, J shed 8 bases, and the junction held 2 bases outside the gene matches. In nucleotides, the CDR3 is TGCGCCAGCAGCTTGGGGGGACAGGGGGCCGAAAAACTGTTTTTT. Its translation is CASSLGGQGAEKLFF.

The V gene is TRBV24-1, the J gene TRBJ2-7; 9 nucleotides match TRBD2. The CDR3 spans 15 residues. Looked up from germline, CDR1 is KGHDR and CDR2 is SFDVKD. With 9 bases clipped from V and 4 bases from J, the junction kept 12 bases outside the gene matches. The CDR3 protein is CATPLFGTSYYEQYF. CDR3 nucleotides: TGTGCCACCCCCCTTTTTGGGACTAGCTATTACGAGCAGTACTTC.

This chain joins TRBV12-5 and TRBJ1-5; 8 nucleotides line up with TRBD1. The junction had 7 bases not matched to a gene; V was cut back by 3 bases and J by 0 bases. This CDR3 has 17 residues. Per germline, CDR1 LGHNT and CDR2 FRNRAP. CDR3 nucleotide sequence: TGTGCTAGTGGTTTTGGGCAGGGGGCAAATAGCAATCAGCCCCAGCATTTT. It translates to CASGFGQGANSNQPQHF. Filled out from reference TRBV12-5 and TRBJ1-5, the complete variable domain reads DARVTQTPRHKVTEMGQEVTMRCQPILGHNTVFWYRQTMMQGLELLAYFRNRAPLDDSGMPKDRFSAEMPDATLATLKIQPSEPRDSAVYFCASGFGQGANSNQPQHFGDGTRLSIL.

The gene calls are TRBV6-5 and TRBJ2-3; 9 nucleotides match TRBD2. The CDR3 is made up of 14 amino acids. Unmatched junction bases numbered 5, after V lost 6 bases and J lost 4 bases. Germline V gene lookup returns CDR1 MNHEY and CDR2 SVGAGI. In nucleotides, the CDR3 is TGTGCCAGCAGCCGGCGGGGGGGCCCAGATACGCAGTATTTT. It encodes CASSRRGGPDTQYF.

This chain's CDR3 is CASSLGLLRGAGANVLTF. The CDR3 DNA reads as TGTGCCAGCAGCTTAGGACTTTTACGGGGGGCTGGGGCCAACGTCCTGACTTTC. The rearrangement uses TRBV7-2 and TRBJ2-6; the match to TRBD2 covers 7 bases. Germline CDR1 SGHTA, CDR2 FQGNSA. The V gene end was trimmed by 1 base and the J gene end by 2 bases; junction bases not matched to a gene: 8. The CDR3 has 18 amino acids.

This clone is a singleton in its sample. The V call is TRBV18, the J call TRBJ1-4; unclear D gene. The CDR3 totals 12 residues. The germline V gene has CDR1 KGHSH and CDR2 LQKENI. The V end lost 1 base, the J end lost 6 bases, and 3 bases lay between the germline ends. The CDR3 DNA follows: TGTGCCAGCTCACCACAGGATGAAAAACTGTTTTTT. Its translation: CASSPQDEKLFF.

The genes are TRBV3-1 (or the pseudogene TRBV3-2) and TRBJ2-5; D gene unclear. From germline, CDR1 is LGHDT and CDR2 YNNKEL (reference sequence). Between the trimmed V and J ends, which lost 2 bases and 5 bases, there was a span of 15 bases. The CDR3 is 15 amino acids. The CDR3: CASSQILRLAETQYF. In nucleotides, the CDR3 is TGTGCCAGCAGCCAAATTCTTAGGTTGGCGGAGACCCAGTACTTC.

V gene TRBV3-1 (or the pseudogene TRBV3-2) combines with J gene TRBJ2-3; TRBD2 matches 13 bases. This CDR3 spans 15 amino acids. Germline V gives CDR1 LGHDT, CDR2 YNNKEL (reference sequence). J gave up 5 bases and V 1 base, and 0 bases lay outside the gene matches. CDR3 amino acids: CASSQGTSGGDTQYF. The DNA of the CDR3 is TGTGCCAGCAGCCAAGGGACTAGCGGGGGAGATACGCAGTATTTT.

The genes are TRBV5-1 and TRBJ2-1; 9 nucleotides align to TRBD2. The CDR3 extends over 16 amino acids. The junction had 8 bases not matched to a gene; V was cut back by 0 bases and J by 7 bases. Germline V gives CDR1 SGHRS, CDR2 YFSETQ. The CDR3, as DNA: TGCGCCAGCAGCTTGGTCGCGGGGGGGCCGTATAATGAGCAGTTCTTC. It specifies CASSLVAGGPYNEQFF.